This entry lists 25 T cell receptor beta chains sequenced from one sample in a study of blood T cell repertoires in COVID-19. TCRdb's table, derived via immunoSEQ multiplex PCR, lists solely in-frame clones and lacks some. The sample lists around 230,000 clones; roughly 83% were seen once. Material for sequencing was peripheral blood. These receptors originate from a man aged 40-50 years with acute or convalescent COVID-19.

This clone came up a few times. The genes are TRBV20-1 and TRBJ2-1; tentatively, D is TRBD2 (5 bases). CDR3 length equals 11 residues. The germline V gene has CDR1 DFQATT and CDR2 SNEGSKA (reference sequence). In DNA form, the CDR3 reads TGCAAGGGAGAGTCGTACAATGAGCAGTTCTTC. Amino acid sequence: CKGESYNEQFF.

The CDR3 region is CASSLNKGVTEAFF. The CDR3 coding sequence is TGTGCCAGCAGCTTGAATAAGGGGGTCACTGAAGCTTTCTTT. V usage is TRBV5-4 and J usage is TRBJ1-1; D possibly corresponds to TRBD1 (6 bases). The CDR3 totals 14 residues. Trimming took 1 base from V and 4 from J, leaving 11 bases between them. Germline V gene data show CDR1 as SGHNT and CDR2 as YYREEE (reference sequence).

This chain joins TRBV10-3 and TRBJ1-1; possible D gene TRBD1, 5 bases. Germline V gene data show CDR1 as ENHRY and CDR2 as SYGVKD. With 4 bases removed from V and 3 bases from J, the gap between germline ends came to 15 bases. This CDR3 has 15 residues. As DNA, the CDR3 is TGTGCCATCAGTGGAGCAGGGACTCCCGACACTGAAGCTTTCTTT. This codes for CAISGAGTPDTEAFF.

This chain uses TRBV12-3 or TRBV12-4 with TRBJ1-5; D remains ambiguous. The CDR3 is made up of 11 amino acids. V was trimmed by 3 bases and J by 6 bases, leaving 3 bases between them. DNA of the CDR3: TGTGCCAGCAGTTTCCGTCAGCCCCAGCATTTT. Translating gives CASSFRQPQHF.

The V call is TRBV19, the J call TRBJ2-1; TRBD2 might be the D (5 bases). V was clipped by 7 bases and J by 9 bases, with 16 bases between them. The CDR3 is 13 amino acids. The germline gives CDR1 LNHDA, CDR2 SQIVND (reference sequence). The CDR3, as DNA: TGTGCCAGTACCTCGAGAGGCCGGGGTGAGCAGTTCTTC. Translated: CASTSRGRGEQFF. The entire variable domain, with the rest obtained from reference TRBV19 and TRBJ2-1, is as follows: DGGITQSPKYLFRKEGQNVTLSCEQNLNHDAMYWYRQDPGQGLRLIYYSQIVNDFQKGDIAEGYSVSREKKESFPLTVTSAQKNPTAFYLCASTSRGRGEQFFGPGTRLTVL.

The J gene is TRBJ2-3, the V gene TRBV5-1; D is unresolved. Trimming removed 1 base at V and 5 bases at J, with 2 bases between. Germline V lookup: CDR1 SGHRS, CDR2 YFSETQ. This CDR3 spans 11 amino acids. The CDR3 bases are TGCGCCAGCAGCTTGCGAGATACGCAGTATTTT. It encodes CASSLRDTQYF.

This clone showed up just once. V usage is TRBV6-5 and J usage is TRBJ1-1, with 7 bases lining up with TRBD1. Unmatched junction bases numbered 9, after V lost 8 bases and J lost 0 bases. Germline CDR1 is MNHEY and CDR2 is SVGAGI. CDR3 length: 15 residues. CDR3 sequence reads: CASLPGTAMNTEAFF. The CDR3 region has the DNA TGTGCCAGCCTACCCGGGACAGCAATGAACACTGAAGCTTTCTTT.

This chain joins TRBV12-3 or TRBV12-4 and TRBJ2-5; possible D gene TRBD2, 5 bases. This CDR3 has 10 residues. Between the trimmed V and J ends, which lost 8 bases and 4 bases, there was a span of 5 bases. The chain's CDR3 is CASRGETQYF. The CDR3 DNA reads TGTGCCAGCCGGGGAGAGACCCAGTACTTC.

The gene calls are TRBV9 and TRBJ2-3, with TRBD2 matching over 7 bases. V was pared by 0 bases and J by 2 bases, with 3 bases of the junction left unmatched. Germline V gene data show CDR1 as SGDLS and CDR2 as YYNGEE. The CDR3 loop spans 15 amino acids. CDR3 sequence: CASSVVGDYTDTQYF. The CDR3, as DNA: TGTGCCAGCAGCGTAGTGGGGGACTACACAGATACGCAGTATTTT.

V gene TRBV25-1 combines with J gene TRBJ2-5, with D unclear. With 4 bases removed from V and 7 bases from J, the gap between germline ends came to 25 bases. Germline assignment: CDR1 MGHDK and CDR2 SYGVNS. This CDR3 is 17 amino acids long. The CDR3 sequence: CASSGSPGTEDRVTQYF. Written as DNA, the CDR3 is TGTGCCAGCAGTGGCTCACCCGGAACGGAAGACCGGGTGACCCAGTACTTC.

The chain combines TRBV19 with TRBJ2-2; 7 bases are shared with TRBD1. CDR3 length: 14 amino acids. The germline CDR1 and CDR2 sequences are LNHDA and SQIVND (reference sequence). Germline trimming cut 6 bases from V and 2 bases from J; bases unmatched to any gene: 3. The DNA of the CDR3 is TGTGCCAGTAGGAACAGGGGAAACACCGGGGAGCTGTTTTTT. It translates to CASRNRGNTGELFF. Variable domain in full (rest from reference TRBV19 and TRBJ2-2): DGGITQSPKYLFRKEGQNVTLSCEQNLNHDAMYWYRQDPGQGLRLIYYSQIVNDFQKGDIAEGYSVSREKKESFPLTVTSAQKNPTAFYLCASRNRGNTGELFFGEGSRLTVL.

V usage is TRBV12-3 or TRBV12-4 and J usage is TRBJ2-1, with D possibly TRBD1 on 6 matching bases. Between the trimmed V and J ends, which lost 3 bases and 9 bases, there was a span of 12 bases. This CDR3 is built from 13 residues. CDR3 bases: TGTGCCAGCAGTTTTGGGGACATCGCTGAGCAGTTCTTC. Translating gives CASSFGDIAEQFF.

This clone was observed a few times. V usage is TRBV2 and J usage is TRBJ2-3, with D perhaps matching TRBD2 (6 bases). This CDR3 is built from 17 residues. Germline CDR1 SNHLY, CDR2 FYNNEI. V was trimmed by 7 bases and J by 0 bases, leaving 20 bases between them. This CDR3 is CASTGVSSSPSTDTQYF. Here the CDR3 DNA reads TGTGCCAGCACGGGAGTGAGCTCTAGCCCCAGCACAGATACGCAGTATTTT. Drawing the rest from reference TRBV2 and TRBJ2-3, the complete variable domain is EPEVTQTPSHQVTQMGQEVILRCVPISNHLYFYWYRQILGQKVEFLVSFYNNEISEKSEIFDDQFSVERPDGSNFTLKIRSTKLEDSAMYFCASTGVSSSPSTDTQYFGPGTRLTVL.

Turning to this clone: This CDR3 is also generated by other DNA sequences in the sample. The gene calls are TRBV12-3 or TRBV12-4 and TRBJ1-2; D not resolved. Trimming removed 4 bases from V and 3 bases from J, with 9 bases in between. This CDR3 is 13 amino acids long. CDR3 bases: TGTGCCAGCAGTTCTCCTCCCTACTATGGCTACACCTTC. It codes for CASSSPPYYGYTF.

This clone was seen once. Other DNA sequences within the sample encode an identical CDR3. This chain links TRBV11-2 with TRBJ2-7; TRBD2 agrees at 11 bases. V trimming: 6 bases; J trimming: 3 bases; junction bases outside the gene matches: 4. In germline, CDR1 is SGHAT, CDR2 FQNNGV. This CDR3 has 14 residues. CDR3 in amino acids: CASSPLAGGYEQYF. CDR3 coding DNA: TGTGCCAGCAGTCCTCTAGCGGGAGGCTACGAGCAGTACTTC.

This clone was detected only a few times. The genes are TRBV6-2 or TRBV6-3 and TRBJ2-1; 7 positions match TRBD2. The CDR3 runs 16 residues. Looked up from germline, CDR1 is MNHEY and CDR2 is SVGEGT. The trim removed 2 bases at V and 8 bases at J, leaving 12 bases unmatched. DNA for the CDR3: TGTGCCAGCAGTTACACGGTGACTAGCCTAAGCGATGAGCAGTTCTTC. This sequence encodes CASSYTVTSLSDEQFF.

The chain recombines TRBV18 with TRBJ1-1; D unclear. CDR1 and CDR2 (germline): KGHSH, LQKENI. The V gene lost 0 bases and the J gene lost 7 bases, with 9 bases spanning the gap. This CDR3 has 13 residues. The CDR3 is CASSPPSGNEAFF. Written as DNA, the CDR3 is TGTGCCAGCTCACCACCGTCCGGGAATGAAGCTTTCTTT.

V and J are TRBV18 and TRBJ1-4; TRBD1 might be the D (5 bases). V was pared by 2 bases and J by 7 bases, with 14 bases between. The CDR3 is made up of 15 amino acids. The germline V gene encodes CDR1 KGHSH and CDR2 LQKENI. The CDR3 is CASSPTGTVGEKLFF. The CDR3 bases are TGTGCCAGCTCACCAACAGGTACTGTCGGTGAAAAACTGTTTTTT.

This clone was observed a single time. The chain employs TRBV29-1 and TRBJ2-3; D unclear. V was cut by 3 bases and J by 0 bases, with 7 bases left in between. Germline values: CDR1 SQVTM, CDR2 ANQGSEA. CDR3 size: 13 residues. The CDR3 nucleotides read TGCAGCGTTGACGGCGGTAGCACAGATACGCAGTATTTT. Its protein is CSVDGGSTDTQYF.

The rearrangement joins TRBV5-5 to TRBJ1-1, with D possibly being TRBD1 (5 bases). The germline V gene has CDR1 SGHKS and CDR2 YYEKEE (reference sequence). The CDR3 runs 14 residues. Trimming removed 3 bases from V and 4 bases from J, with 13 bases in between. The CDR3 sequence: CASSSRTGGTEAFF. Here the CDR3 DNA reads TGTGCCAGCAGCTCCAGGACGGGGGGCACTGAAGCTTTCTTT.

The chain joins TRBV7-3 to TRBJ2-2; possible D gene TRBD1, 6 bases. This CDR3 region has 13 residues. V lost 6 bases, J lost 5 bases, and 10 bases lay in between. The germline CDR1 and CDR2 sequences are SGHTA and FQGTGA. The chain's CDR3 is CASSQGWTGELFF. CDR3 DNA: TGTGCCAGCAGTCAGGGGTGGACCGGGGAGCTGTTTTTT.

V is TRBV7-9 and J is TRBJ2-7, with D perhaps TRBD2 (5 bases). CDR1 and CDR2 (germline): SEHNR, FQNEAQ (reference sequence). The CDR3 spans 16 residues. The V gene lost 3 bases and the J gene lost 0 bases, with 15 bases spanning the gap. The CDR3 sequence is CASSFGDLGYSYEQYF. The CDR3 DNA sequence: TGTGCCAGCAGCTTCGGGGATCTCGGGTACTCCTACGAGCAGTACTTC.

V and J are TRBV9 and TRBJ2-6, with a tentative D call TRBD2 (5 bases). Germline lookup yields CDR1 SGDLS and CDR2 YYNGEE. V gave up 0 bases and J gave up 1 base, with 14 bases separating them. The CDR3 extends over 18 amino acids. The CDR3 loop is CASSVAGVRGSGANVLTF. The CDR3 DNA follows: TGTGCCAGCAGCGTAGCCGGGGTACGGGGATCTGGGGCCAACGTCCTGACTTTC.

V gene TRBV18 combines with J gene TRBJ2-7; no clear D gene. V shed 2 bases and J shed 4 bases, with 12 bases lying between them. CDR1 and CDR2 (germline): KGHSH, LQKENI. The length of the CDR3 is 14 residues. The CDR3 reads CASSPSIRRYEQYF. CDR3 nucleotide sequence: TGTGCCAGCTCACCAAGTATACGGAGATACGAGCAGTACTTC.

The rearrangement uses TRBV2 and TRBJ1-1, with a weak D call TRBD1 (6 bases). This CDR3 is built from 15 residues. V was trimmed by 4 bases and J by 4 bases, leaving 16 bases between them. CDR1 SNHLY and CDR2 FYNNEI come from the germline V gene. The CDR3 is CASSGLGARITEAFF. DNA for the CDR3: TGTGCCAGCAGTGGTCTGGGGGCGCGAATCACTGAAGCTTTCTTT.